This T cell receptor (beta chain) originates from a study of shared clonotypes between healthy human individuals. Generated by immunoSEQ multiplex PCR, the TCRdb table keeps only in-frame clones and is missing some. This table holds some 1,100,000 clones, 78% found once. The origin of this receptor is a man aged 18-30 years in good health. Some clones in this sample may be carry-over from other donors' samples. The specimen sequenced was memory CD4+ T cells from PBMCs. Subset given: CD45RA-negative fraction.

CDR3 nucleotides: TGTGCCAGCAGCCCCCTAGGGGGCTACGAGCAGTACTTC. This translates into CASSPLGGYEQYF. This chain links TRBV28 with TRBJ2-7; maybe TRBD1 (6 bases). The CDR3 has 13 residues. The germline V and J ends were trimmed by 6 bases and 3 bases, with 12 bases remaining between them. Germline V gene data show CDR1 as MDHEN and CDR2 as SYDVKM.